The 7 T cell receptor beta chains in this list originate from one sample, sequenced in a study of PD-1 blockade in classical Hodgkin lymphoma. Some clones are missing from TCRdb's copy, which holds only in-frame ones; the method was immunoSEQ multiplex PCR. The profile shows tens of thousands of clones, more than 80% of them singletons. Indicated time point: cycle 4 day 1 (C4D1), after five to seven weeks of nivolumab. Each of the patients experienced relapse following autologous stem cell transplantation, and their brentuximab vedotin exposure differed. This specimen consisted of peripheral blood mononuclear cells (PBMCs), obtained before the fourth cycle of nivolumab. These receptors were obtained from a human donor with classical Hodgkin lymphoma.

The rearrangement joins TRBV7-2 to TRBJ2-3; 8 bases line up with TRBD2. CDR3 length: 16 amino acids. After removal of 1 base from V and 2 bases from J, the junction contained 5 bases not matched to a gene. Germline V gene lookup returns CDR1 SGHTA and CDR2 FQGNSA. CDR3 sequence: CASSLDKRELTDTQYF. The CDR3 DNA reads as TGTGCCAGCAGCTTAGACAAGCGGGAGCTCACAGATACGCAGTATTTT. Full variable domain (rest looked up from reference TRBV7-2 and TRBJ2-3): GAGVSQSPSNKVTEKGKDVELRCDPISGHTALYWYRQSLGQGLEFLIYFQGNSAPDKSGLPSDRFSAERTGGSVSTLTIQRTQQEDSAVYLCASSLDKRELTDTQYFGPGTRLTVL.

The chain carries TRBV28 and TRBJ2-3, with 11 positions matching TRBD2. J was trimmed by 2 bases and V by 7 bases; bases with no gene match: 5. Per germline, CDR1 MDHEN and CDR2 SYDVKM. The CDR3 is made up of 15 amino acids. The CDR3 here is CASTTSGGNTDTQYF. CDR3 nucleotides: TGTGCCAGCACAACTAGCGGGGGTAACACAGATACGCAGTATTTT.

J is TRBJ2-1 and V is TRBV18; 7 bases are shared with TRBD1. The germline V gene has CDR1 KGHSH and CDR2 LQKENI. The CDR3 consists of 16 residues. The V and J ends lost 3 bases and 5 bases, in that order; junction bases with no gene match: 10. The CDR3 sequence: CASSPRQGPPNNEQFF. CDR3 bases: TGTGCCAGCTCACCGCGACAGGGACCCCCGAACAATGAGCAGTTCTTC. Drawing the rest from reference TRBV18 and TRBJ2-1, the complete variable domain is NAGVMQNPRHLVRRRGQEARLRCSPMKGHSHVYWYRQLPEEGLKFMVYLQKENIIDESGMPKERFSAEFPKEGPSILRIQQVVRGDSAAYFCASSPRQGPPNNEQFFGPGTRLTVL.

The rearrangement joins TRBV9 to TRBJ2-3; possible D gene TRBD1, 5 bases. The ends were cut back, 1 base at V and 0 bases at J, with 12 bases in the middle. Per the germline V gene, CDR1 is SGDLS and CDR2 is YYNGEE. This CDR3 is built from 16 residues. This CDR3 is CASSVNHGASTDTQYF. The DNA of the CDR3 is TGTGCCAGCAGCGTAAACCATGGGGCTAGCACAGATACGCAGTATTTT.

The chain has TRBV5-6 and TRBJ2-7; D is undetermined. Germline assignment: CDR1 SGHDT and CDR2 YYEEEE. The V and J ends lost 2 bases and 3 bases respectively, with 3 bases between them. This CDR3 is 11 amino acids long. This CDR3 reads CASSFGYEQYF. CDR3 nucleotides: TGTGCCAGCAGCTTCGGCTACGAGCAGTACTTC.

V and J are TRBV6-6 and TRBJ2-6; no definite D call. The CDR3 runs 13 residues. V lost 5 bases and J 4 bases, leaving 6 bases between the germline ends. The germline V gene has CDR1 MNHNY and CDR2 SVGAGI (reference sequence). CDR3: CASSPGGANVLTF. The CDR3 nucleotides read TGTGCCAGCAGTCCTGGGGGGGCCAACGTCCTGACTTTC.

This clone was detected once. This chain joins TRBV13 and TRBJ2-5; 10 positions agree with TRBD2. Germline V gives CDR1 PRHDT, CDR2 FYEKMQ (reference sequence). The CDR3 extends over 17 amino acids. Germline trimming cut 3 bases from V and 0 bases from J; bases unmatched to any gene: 7. CDR3 protein: CASSFLTSGAYQETQYF. CDR3 DNA: TGTGCCAGCAGCTTCCTAACTAGCGGGGCGTACCAAGAGACCCAGTACTTC.